This T cell receptor beta chain was captured in a study of T cell repertoires in cytomegalovirus infection. Study-level information: Public TCR beta signatures provided an indication of both CMV infection and a matching HLA type.

This clonotype was counted at least ten times. Its antigen is still unknown. TCRdb used MiXCR to reprocess the reads, holding one entry per CDR3 protein. The sample lists 200,000 to 300,000 distinct CDR3 sequences; approximately 14% were seen once. Overall study findings and caveats: Dominating the ex vivo response were TCR beta clonotypes that were CMV-specific and HLA-C-restricted.

Germline CDR1 SGHDN, CDR2 FVKESK. Trimming pared 2 bases from V and 8 bases from J, leaving 10 bases between. This CDR3 region has 14 residues. The chain links TRBV14 to TRBJ1-6; a possible D gene is TRBD1 (5 bases). The sequenced material came from PBMCs. The sequence was collected from a human donor in good health (CMV status not recorded). Some clones in this sample may be carry-over from other donors' samples. For the CDR3, the DNA is TGTGCCAGCAGCCAACGGACACTACATTCACCCCTCCACTTT. Its protein is CASSQRTLHSPLHF.